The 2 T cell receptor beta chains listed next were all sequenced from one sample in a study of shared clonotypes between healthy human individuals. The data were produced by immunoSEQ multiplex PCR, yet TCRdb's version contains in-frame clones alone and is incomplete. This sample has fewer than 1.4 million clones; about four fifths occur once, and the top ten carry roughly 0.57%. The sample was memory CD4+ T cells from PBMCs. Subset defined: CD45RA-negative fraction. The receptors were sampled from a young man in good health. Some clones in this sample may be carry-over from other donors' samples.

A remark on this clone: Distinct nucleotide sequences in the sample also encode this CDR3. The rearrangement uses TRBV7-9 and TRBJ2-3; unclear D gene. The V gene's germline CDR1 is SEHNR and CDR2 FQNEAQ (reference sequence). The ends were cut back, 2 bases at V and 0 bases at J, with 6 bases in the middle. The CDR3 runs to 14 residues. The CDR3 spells CASSLLGSTDTQYF. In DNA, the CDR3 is TGTGCCAGCAGCTTACTCGGTAGCACAGATACGCAGTATTTT.

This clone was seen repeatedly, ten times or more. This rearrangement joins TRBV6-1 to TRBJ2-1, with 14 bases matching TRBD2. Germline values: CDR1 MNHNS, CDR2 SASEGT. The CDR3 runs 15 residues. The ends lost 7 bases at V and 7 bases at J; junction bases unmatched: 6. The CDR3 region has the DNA TGTGCCAGCACCCTGACTAGCGGGAGGGCAAATGAGCAGTTCTTC. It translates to CASTLTSGRANEQFF.